The next 2 T cell receptor beta chains were all read from a single sample in a study of tumor-infiltrating lymphocytes in primary liver carcinoma. Both RNA and DNA were isolated together from about 19-30 mg of bulk tissue that had not been sorted. A primer matching the constant region was used to make TCR beta cDNA from 500 to 600 ng of total RNA. Construction of TCR beta libraries relied on three successive nested multiplex PCR rounds employing slightly modified ARM-PCR. Two initial PCR rounds of approximately 10 cycles each paired TRBV1-TRBV30 forward primers with a C-beta reverse primer. TCRdb redid the calling of the multiplex PCR reads with MiXCR, one entry per CDR3 protein. The sample has some 120,000 distinct CDR3 sequences; around 64% are singletons. The specimen was liver tumor tissue from sampling region 3. Subset noted: tumor region T3, left-lateral pole. All receptors come from a woman aged 55-69 years with primary liver carcinoma and hepatitis B virus infection.

This clonotype was seen many times. The V gene is TRBV29-1, the J gene TRBJ1-2; D perhaps matches TRBD1 (5 bases). The CDR3 sequence is 12 residues long. V was pared by 7 bases and J by 6 bases, with 15 bases between. Germline CDR1 reads SQVTM; CDR2 reads ANQGSEA. The CDR3 sequence: CSGGGAGDGYTF. CDR3 DNA: TGCAGCGGTGGCGGGGCGGGAGATGGCTACACCTTC.

This clonotype was detected only once. A read error is possible here, since a much larger clone lies one base away. The chain carries TRBV6-1 and TRBJ2-7; TRBD2 matches at 8 bases. The length of the CDR3 is 14 residues. Losses at the gene ends were 8 bases for V and 0 bases for J; bases not matched to a gene: 6. Looked up from germline, CDR1 is MNHNS and CDR2 is SASEGT. The CDR3 region is CASYIGTSSYEQYF. CDR3 nucleotide sequence: TGTGCCAGCTACATCGGGACTAGCTCCTACGAGCAGTACTTC.